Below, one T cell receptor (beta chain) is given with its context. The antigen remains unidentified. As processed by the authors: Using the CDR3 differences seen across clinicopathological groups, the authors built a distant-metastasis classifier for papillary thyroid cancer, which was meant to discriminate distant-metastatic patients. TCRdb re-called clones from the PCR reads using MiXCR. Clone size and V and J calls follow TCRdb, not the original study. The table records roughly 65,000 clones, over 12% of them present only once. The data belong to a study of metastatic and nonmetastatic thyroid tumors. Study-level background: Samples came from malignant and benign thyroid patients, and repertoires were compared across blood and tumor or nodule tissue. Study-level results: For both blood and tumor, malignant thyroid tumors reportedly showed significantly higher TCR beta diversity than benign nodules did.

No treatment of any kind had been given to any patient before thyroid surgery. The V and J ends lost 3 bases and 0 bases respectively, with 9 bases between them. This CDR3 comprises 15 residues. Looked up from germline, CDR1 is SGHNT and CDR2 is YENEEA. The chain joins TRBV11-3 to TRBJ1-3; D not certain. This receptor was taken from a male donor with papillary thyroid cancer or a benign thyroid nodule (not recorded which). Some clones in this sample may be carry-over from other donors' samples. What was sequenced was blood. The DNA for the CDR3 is TGTGCCAGCAGCTTGATGACCAGCTCTGGAAACACCATATATTTT. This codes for CASSLMTSSGNTIYF.